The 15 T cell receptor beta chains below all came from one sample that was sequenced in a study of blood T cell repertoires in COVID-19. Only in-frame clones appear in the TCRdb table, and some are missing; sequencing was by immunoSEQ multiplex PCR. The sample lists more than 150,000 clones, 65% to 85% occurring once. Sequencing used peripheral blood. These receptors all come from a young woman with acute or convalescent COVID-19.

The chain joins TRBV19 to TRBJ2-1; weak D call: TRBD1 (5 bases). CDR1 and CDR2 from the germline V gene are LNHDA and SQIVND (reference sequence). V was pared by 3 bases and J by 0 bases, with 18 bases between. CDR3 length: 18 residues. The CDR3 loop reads CASSISSSGPSSYNEQFF. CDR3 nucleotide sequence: TGTGCCAGTAGTATTTCGTCTTCAGGGCCGAGCTCCTACAATGAGCAGTTCTTC. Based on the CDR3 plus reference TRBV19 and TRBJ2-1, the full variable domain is DGGITQSPKYLFRKEGQNVTLSCEQNLNHDAMYWYRQDPGQGLRLIYYSQIVNDFQKGDIAEGYSVSREKKESFPLTVTSAQKNPTAFYLCASSISSSGPSSYNEQFFGPGTRLTVL.

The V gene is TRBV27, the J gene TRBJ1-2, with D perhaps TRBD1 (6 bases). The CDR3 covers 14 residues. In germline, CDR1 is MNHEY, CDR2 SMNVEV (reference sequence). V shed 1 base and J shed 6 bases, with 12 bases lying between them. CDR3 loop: CASSLLGAVNGYTF. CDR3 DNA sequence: TGTGCCAGCAGTTTATTGGGGGCGGTGAATGGCTACACCTTC.

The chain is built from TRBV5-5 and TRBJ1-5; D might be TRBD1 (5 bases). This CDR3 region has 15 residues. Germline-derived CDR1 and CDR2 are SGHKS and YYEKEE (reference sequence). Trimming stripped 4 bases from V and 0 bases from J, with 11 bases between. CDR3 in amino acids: CASSIDSYSNQPQHF. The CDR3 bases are TGTGCCAGCAGCATCGACAGCTATAGCAATCAGCCCCAGCATTTT.

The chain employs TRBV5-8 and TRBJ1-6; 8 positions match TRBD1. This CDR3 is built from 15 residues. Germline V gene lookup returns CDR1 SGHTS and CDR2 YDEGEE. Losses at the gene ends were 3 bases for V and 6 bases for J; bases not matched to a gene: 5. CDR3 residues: CASSYPDRANSPLHF. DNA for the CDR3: TGTGCCAGCAGCTACCCGGACAGGGCTAATTCACCCCTCCACTTT.

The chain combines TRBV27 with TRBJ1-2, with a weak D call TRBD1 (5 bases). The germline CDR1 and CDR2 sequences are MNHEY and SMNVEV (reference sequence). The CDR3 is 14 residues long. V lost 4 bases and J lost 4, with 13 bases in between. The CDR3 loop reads CASSYTRGTYGYTF. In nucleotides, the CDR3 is TGTGCCAGCAGTTATACCCGGGGGACCTATGGCTACACCTTC.

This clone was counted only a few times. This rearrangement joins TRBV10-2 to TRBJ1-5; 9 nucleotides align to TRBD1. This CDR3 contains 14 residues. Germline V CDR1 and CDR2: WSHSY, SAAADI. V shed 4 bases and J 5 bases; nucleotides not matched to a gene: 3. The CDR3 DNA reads TGCGCCAGCAGTGGGGACAGGGTGGATCAGCCCCAGCATTTT. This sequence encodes CASSGDRVDQPQHF.

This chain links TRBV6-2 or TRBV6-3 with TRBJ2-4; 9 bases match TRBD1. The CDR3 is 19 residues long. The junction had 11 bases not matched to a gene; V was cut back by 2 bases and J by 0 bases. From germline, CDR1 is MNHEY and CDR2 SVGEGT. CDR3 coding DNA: TGTGCCAGCAGTTACCCGAAACCCGGGACAGGGTTAGCCAAAAACATTCAGTACTTC. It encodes CASSYPKPGTGLAKNIQYF.

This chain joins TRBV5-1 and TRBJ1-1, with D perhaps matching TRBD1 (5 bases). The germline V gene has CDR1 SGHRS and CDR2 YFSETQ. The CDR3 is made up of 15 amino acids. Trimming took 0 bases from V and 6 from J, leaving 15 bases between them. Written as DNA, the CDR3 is TGCGCCAGCAGCTTGGGGCAGGGAAAGTGGGCTGAAGCTTTCTTT. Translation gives CASSLGQGKWAEAFF.

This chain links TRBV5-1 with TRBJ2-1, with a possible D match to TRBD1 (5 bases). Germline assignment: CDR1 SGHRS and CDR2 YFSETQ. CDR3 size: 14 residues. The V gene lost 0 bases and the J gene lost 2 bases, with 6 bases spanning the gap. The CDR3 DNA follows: TGCGCCAGCAGCTTGGACAGGACCTACAATGAGCAGTTCTTC. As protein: CASSLDRTYNEQFF.

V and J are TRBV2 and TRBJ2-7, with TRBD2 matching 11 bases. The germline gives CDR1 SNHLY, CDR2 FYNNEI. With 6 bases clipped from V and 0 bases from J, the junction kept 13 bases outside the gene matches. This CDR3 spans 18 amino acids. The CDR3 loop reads CASSATRTSGGSSYEQYF. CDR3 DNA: TGTGCCAGCAGCGCAACCCGAACTAGCGGGGGCTCCTCCTACGAGCAGTACTTC.

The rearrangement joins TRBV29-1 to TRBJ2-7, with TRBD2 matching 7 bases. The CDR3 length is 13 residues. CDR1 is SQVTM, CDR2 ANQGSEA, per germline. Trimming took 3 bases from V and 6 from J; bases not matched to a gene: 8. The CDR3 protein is CSVDTAGVGEQYF. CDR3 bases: TGCAGCGTTGATACGGCGGGAGTCGGCGAGCAGTACTTC.

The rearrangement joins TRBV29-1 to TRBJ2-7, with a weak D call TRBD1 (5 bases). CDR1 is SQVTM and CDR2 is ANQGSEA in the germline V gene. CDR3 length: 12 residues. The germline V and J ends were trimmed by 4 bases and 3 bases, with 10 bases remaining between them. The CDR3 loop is CSVVGQGYEQYF. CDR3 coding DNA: TGCAGCGTTGTTGGCCAGGGCTACGAGCAGTACTTC.

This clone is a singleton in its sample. Written as DNA, the CDR3 is TGTGCCTGGACCAGGACAGGGAACACTGAAGCTTTCTTT. This codes for CAWTRTGNTEAFF. The V call is TRBV30, the J call TRBJ1-1; 7 nucleotides align to TRBD1. The junction had 3 bases not matched to a gene; V was cut back by 4 bases and J by 1 base. This CDR3 contains 13 residues. Per the germline V gene, CDR1 is GTSNPN and CDR2 is SVGIG (reference sequence). Together with reference TRBV30 and TRBJ1-1, the CDR3 gives the full variable domain: SQTIHQWPATLVQPVGSPLSLECTVEGTSNPNLYWYRQAAGRGLQLLFYSVGIGQISSEVPQNLSASRPQDRQFILSSKKLLLSDSGFYLCAWTRTGNTEAFFGQGTRLTVV.

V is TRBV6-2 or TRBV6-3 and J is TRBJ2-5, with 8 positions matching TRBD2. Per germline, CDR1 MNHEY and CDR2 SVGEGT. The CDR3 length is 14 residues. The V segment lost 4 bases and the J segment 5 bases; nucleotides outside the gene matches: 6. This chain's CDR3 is CASSSYGRAETQYF. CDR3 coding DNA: TGTGCCAGCAGTTCCTACGGGAGGGCCGAGACCCAGTACTTC.

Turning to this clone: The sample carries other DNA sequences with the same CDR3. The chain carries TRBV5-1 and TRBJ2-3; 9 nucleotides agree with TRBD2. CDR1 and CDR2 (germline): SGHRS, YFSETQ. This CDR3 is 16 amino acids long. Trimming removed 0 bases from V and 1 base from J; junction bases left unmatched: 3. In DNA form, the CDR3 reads TGCGCCAGCAGCTTGGTGACTAGCGGAGGCACAGATACGCAGTATTTT. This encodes CASSLVTSGGTDTQYF.